This passage covers 17 T cell receptor beta chains from one sample sequenced in a study of T cells after yellow fever vaccination. TCRdb redid the calling of the 5' RACE reads with MiXCR, one entry per CDR3 protein. The sample gives about 150,000 distinct CDR3 sequences, less than 8.5% of which show up once; more than 0.55% is in the top ten. The sequences come from CD4+ T cells sorted from PBMCs, collected 10 days after the yellow fever booster vaccination. These receptor sequences come from a man aged 30 to 45 who received the YFV17D yellow fever vaccine.

This clonotype was recorded at least ten times. This chain links TRBV5-1 with TRBJ2-7, with D unclear. The CDR3 contains 16 residues. Germline CDR1 and CDR2: SGHRS and YFSETQ. Trimming pared 0 bases from V and 3 bases from J, leaving 16 bases between. The CDR3 sequence: CASSLVMAGRNYEQYF. CDR3 nucleotide sequence: TGCGCCAGCAGCTTGGTTATGGCAGGAAGAAACTACGAGCAGTACTTC.

This rearrangement joins TRBV30 to TRBJ2-2, with D possibly TRBD2 on 5 matching bases. Germline V lookup: CDR1 GTSNPN, CDR2 SVGIG (reference sequence). Trimming shortened V by 3 bases and J by 5 bases, and 16 bases separated the two germline ends. This CDR3 contains 15 residues. The CDR3 region is CAWRDKTTLTGELFF. CDR3 coding DNA: TGTGCCTGGAGGGATAAGACTACCCTGACCGGGGAGCTGTTTTTT. The whole variable domain, filled in from reference TRBV30 and TRBJ2-2, reads SQTIHQWPATLVQPVGSPLSLECTVEGTSNPNLYWYRQAAGRGLQLLFYSVGIGQISSEVPQNLSASRPQDRQFILSSKKLLLSDSGFYLCAWRDKTTLTGELFFGEGSRLTVL.

The CDR3 spells CSARLGPQNSPLHF. As DNA, the CDR3 is TGCAGTGCTCGACTAGGGCCCCAAAATTCACCCCTCCACTTT. The rearrangement joins TRBV20-1 to TRBJ1-6; D remains unclear. This CDR3 is 14 amino acids long. Trimming took 5 bases from V and 7 from J, leaving 15 bases between them. Looked up from germline, CDR1 is DFQATT and CDR2 is SNEGSKA (reference sequence).

This clonotype was seen only a few times. This chain links TRBV7-8 with TRBJ2-1, with 9 bases that match TRBD2. The germline V gene encodes CDR1 SGHVS and CDR2 FQNEAQ. The CDR3 loop spans 16 amino acids. V lost 4 bases to trimming and J lost 10 bases; unmatched junction nucleotides: 14. The CDR3 spells CASSSVPGLAGNEQFF. In DNA, the CDR3 is TGTGCCAGCAGCTCCGTTCCGGGACTAGCAGGTAACGAGCAGTTCTTC.

In its sample, this clonotype was seen once. A much larger clone lies a single base off, so this may be a read error. V and J are TRBV5-6 and TRBJ1-4, with D unresolved. CDR3 size: 12 residues. The germline CDR1 and CDR2 sequences are SGHDT and YYEEEE. The chain's CDR3 is CTSSRTMEKLFF. CDR3 DNA sequence: TGTACCAGCAGCAGGACCATGGAAAAACTGTTTTTT.

This clonotype has a count of ten or more. The rearrangement uses TRBV12-3 or TRBV12-4 and TRBJ2-4, with D hard to call. Trimming removed 6 bases at V and 0 bases at J, with 12 bases between. The CDR3 extends over 15 amino acids. The CDR3 sequence is CASSPGTRAKNIQYF. DNA for the CDR3: TGTGCCAGCAGCCCGGGTACGCGAGCCAAAAACATTCAGTACTTC.

This sequence joins TRBV20-1 and TRBJ2-6; 7 bases match TRBD1. V trimming: 7 bases; J trimming: 4 bases; junction bases outside the gene matches: 7. CDR3 length: 14 residues. From germline, CDR1 is DFQATT and CDR2 SNEGSKA (reference sequence). The CDR3: CSGQTGNGANVLTF. The CDR3 nucleotides read TGCAGTGGCCAGACAGGGAACGGGGCCAACGTCCTGACTTTC.

There are many counts of this clonotype. This sequence joins TRBV20-1 and TRBJ2-3; D not certain. The CDR3 loop spans 10 amino acids. Trimming cost V 4 bases and J 4 bases, with 3 bases left between them. Germline-derived CDR1 and CDR2 are DFQATT and SNEGSKA (reference sequence). The CDR3 sequence: CSAKADTQYF. In DNA form, the CDR3 reads TGCAGTGCTAAGGCAGATACGCAGTATTTT.

This clonotype was observed many times. The V and J genes are TRBV12-3 or TRBV12-4 and TRBJ2-7, with D tentatively TRBD1 (5 bases). The CDR3 has 13 amino acids. Trimming took 6 bases from V and 3 from J, leaving 12 bases between them. CDR3 coding DNA: TGTGCCAGCAGCCCAGGGATCAGCTACGAGCAGTACTTC. Translating it yields CASSPGISYEQYF.

The table lists this clonotype with many counts. The V and J genes are TRBV3-1 and TRBJ2-5; D remains ambiguous. This CDR3 is 14 amino acids long. Trimming left V 2 bases short and J 3 bases short, with 10 bases between. The germline V gene encodes CDR1 LGHDT and CDR2 YNNKEL (reference sequence). The CDR3 sequence is CASSQNGREETQYF. CDR3 DNA: TGTGCCAGCAGCCAAAATGGTAGGGAAGAGACCCAGTACTTC.

Remarks on this clonotype: Given a much more abundant clone one base away, this may be a read error. The chain has TRBV7-9 and TRBJ2-7; tentatively, D is TRBD2 (6 bases). Germline CDR1 SEHNR, CDR2 FQNEAQ (reference sequence). CDR3 size: 15 residues. CDR3 protein: CASSQESGSYYGQYF. In DNA, the CDR3 is TGTGCCAGCAGCCAGGAGTCCGGGAGCTACTACGGGCAGTACTTC.

This clonotype was observed many times. This sequence joins TRBV25-1 and TRBJ2-3; 7 nucleotides align to TRBD1. Trimming took 6 bases from V and 5 from J; bases not matched to a gene: 14. Germline assignment: CDR1 MGHDK and CDR2 SYGVNS. The CDR3 contains 16 residues. CDR3 sequence (DNA): TGTGCCAGCAGCCTTTTAAAAACAGGGGTAGAAGATACGCAGTATTTT. Amino acid sequence: CASSLLKTGVEDTQYF. The full variable domain, its missing parts supplied by reference TRBV25-1 and TRBJ2-3, is EADIYQTPRYLVIGTGKKITLECSQTMGHDKMYWYQQDPGMELHLIHYSYGVNSTEKGDLSSESTVSRIRTEHFPLTLESARPSHTSQYLCASSLLKTGVEDTQYFGPGTRLTVL.

At least ten counts were recorded for this clonotype. The chain is built from TRBV6-5 and TRBJ2-1; no reliable D call. This CDR3 has 15 amino acids. V dropped 7 bases and J dropped 2 bases, with 15 bases sitting between them. The germline CDR1 and CDR2 sequences are MNHEY and SVGAGI. CDR3: CASTNRPSAYNEQFF. CDR3 in DNA: TGTGCCAGCACCAACCGACCCTCGGCCTACAATGAGCAGTTCTTC.

The sample holds many counts of this clonotype. The genes are TRBV6-2 or TRBV6-3 and TRBJ2-4; the match to TRBD2 covers 14 bases. Germline V gene data show CDR1 as MNHEY and CDR2 as SVGEGT. V shed 5 bases, J shed 6 bases, and the junction held 6 bases outside the gene matches. CDR3 length: 16 residues. The chain's CDR3 is CASSERLAGGRNIQYF. CDR3 DNA sequence: TGTGCCAGCAGTGAGCGACTAGCGGGAGGGCGAAACATTCAGTACTTC.

V is TRBV7-2 and J is TRBJ2-7; possibly TRBD2 for D (6 bases). From germline, CDR1 is SGHTA and CDR2 FQGNSA. CDR3 length equals 15 residues. The V and J ends lost 0 bases and 4 bases respectively, with 13 bases between them. The CDR3 region is CASSLAVGGGYEQYF. The CDR3 DNA is TGTGCCAGCAGCTTAGCGGTGGGCGGAGGGTACGAGCAGTACTTC.

This clonotype came up many times. The CDR3 protein is CASSVGRGRANEQYF. The CDR3 coding sequence is TGTGCCAGCAGCGTAGGTCGCGGGAGGGCAAACGAGCAGTACTTC. This rearrangement joins TRBV9 to TRBJ2-7; 9 positions agree with TRBD2. V dropped 0 bases and J dropped 5; count of bases not matched to a gene: 6. The CDR3 loop spans 15 amino acids. Germline V lookup: CDR1 SGDLS, CDR2 YYNGEE.

This clonotype was seen many times. This rearrangement joins TRBV18 to TRBJ2-3; D gene uncertain. The germline gives CDR1 KGHSH, CDR2 LQKENI. V lost 2 bases to trimming and J lost 2 bases, with 11 bases between them. The CDR3 contains 15 residues. The chain's CDR3 is CASSPNWGPTDTQYF. For the CDR3, the DNA is TGTGCCAGCTCACCAAATTGGGGTCCCACAGATACGCAGTATTTT.